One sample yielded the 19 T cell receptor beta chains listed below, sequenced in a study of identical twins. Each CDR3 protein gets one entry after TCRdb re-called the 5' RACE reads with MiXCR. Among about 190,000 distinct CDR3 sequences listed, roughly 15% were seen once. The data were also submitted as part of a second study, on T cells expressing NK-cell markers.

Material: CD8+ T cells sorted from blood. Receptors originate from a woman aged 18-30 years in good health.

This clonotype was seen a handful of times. Here the CDR3 reads CASSPPGGNEQFF. The CDR3 DNA reads as TGTGCCAGCAGTCCCCCTGGAGGCAATGAGCAGTTCTTC. The gene calls are TRBV27 and TRBJ2-1, with D possibly matching TRBD2 (5 bases). This CDR3 contains 13 residues. With 5 bases removed from V and 6 bases from J, the gap between germline ends came to 11 bases. Germline assignment: CDR1 MNHEY and CDR2 SMNVEV (reference sequence).

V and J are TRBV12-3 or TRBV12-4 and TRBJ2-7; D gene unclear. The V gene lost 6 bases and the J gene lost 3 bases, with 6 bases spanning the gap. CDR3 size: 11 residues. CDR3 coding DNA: TGTGCCAGCAGGGAGAACTACGAGCAGTACTTC. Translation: CASRENYEQYF.

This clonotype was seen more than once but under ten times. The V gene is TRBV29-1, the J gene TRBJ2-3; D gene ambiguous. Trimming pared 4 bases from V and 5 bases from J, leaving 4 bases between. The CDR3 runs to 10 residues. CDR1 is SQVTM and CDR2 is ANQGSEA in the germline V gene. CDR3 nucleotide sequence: TGCAGCGTTGTTAAAGATACGCAGTATTTT. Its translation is CSVVKDTQYF.

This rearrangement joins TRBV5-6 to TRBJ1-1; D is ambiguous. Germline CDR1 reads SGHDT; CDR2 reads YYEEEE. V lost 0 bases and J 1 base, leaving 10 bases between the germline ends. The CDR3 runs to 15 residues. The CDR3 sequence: CASSLANGPNTEAFF. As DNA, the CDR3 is TGTGCCAGCAGCTTGGCCAACGGTCCGAACACTGAAGCTTTCTTT.

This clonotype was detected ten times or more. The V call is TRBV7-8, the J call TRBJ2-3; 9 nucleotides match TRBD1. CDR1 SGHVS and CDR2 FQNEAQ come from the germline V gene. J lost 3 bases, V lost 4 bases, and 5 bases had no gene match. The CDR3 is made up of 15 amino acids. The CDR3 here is CASSSPTGGTDTQYF. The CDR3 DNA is TGTGCCAGCAGCTCCCCGACAGGGGGGACAGATACGCAGTATTTT.

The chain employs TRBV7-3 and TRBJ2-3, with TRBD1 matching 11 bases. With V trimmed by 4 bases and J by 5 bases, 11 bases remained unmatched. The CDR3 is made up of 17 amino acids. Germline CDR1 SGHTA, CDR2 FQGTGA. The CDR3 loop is CASSSTGTGGFEDTQYF. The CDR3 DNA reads TGTGCCAGCAGCTCAACCGGGACAGGGGGTTTTGAAGATACGCAGTATTTT.

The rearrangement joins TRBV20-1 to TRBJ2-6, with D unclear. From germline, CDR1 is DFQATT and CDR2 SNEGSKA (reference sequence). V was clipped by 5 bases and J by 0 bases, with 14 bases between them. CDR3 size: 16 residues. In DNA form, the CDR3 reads TGCAGTGCTGCCTACGGGCCGCTCTCTGGGGCCAACGTCCTGACTTTC. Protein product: CSAAYGPLSGANVLTF.

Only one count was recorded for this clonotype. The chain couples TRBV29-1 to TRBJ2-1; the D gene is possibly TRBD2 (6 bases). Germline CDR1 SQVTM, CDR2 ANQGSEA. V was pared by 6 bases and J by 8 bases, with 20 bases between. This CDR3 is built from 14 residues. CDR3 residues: CSVEGIGLGDEQFF. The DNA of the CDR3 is TGCAGCGTGGAGGGCATAGGGTTAGGAGATGAGCAGTTCTTC.

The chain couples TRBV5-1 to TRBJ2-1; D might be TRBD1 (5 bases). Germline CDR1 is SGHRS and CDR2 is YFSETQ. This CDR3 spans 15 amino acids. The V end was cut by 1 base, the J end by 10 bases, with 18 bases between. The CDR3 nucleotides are TGCGCCAGCAGCTTGCGCCTCCAGGGTAAGTTCGAGCAGTTCTTC. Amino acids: CASSLRLQGKFEQFF.

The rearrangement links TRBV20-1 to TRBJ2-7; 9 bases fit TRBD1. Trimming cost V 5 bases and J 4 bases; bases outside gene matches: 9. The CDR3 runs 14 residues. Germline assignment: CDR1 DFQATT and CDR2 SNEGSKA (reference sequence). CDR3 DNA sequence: TGCAGTGCTGTGCTGGGGACAGGGAAGTACGAGCAGTACTTC. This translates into CSAVLGTGKYEQYF.

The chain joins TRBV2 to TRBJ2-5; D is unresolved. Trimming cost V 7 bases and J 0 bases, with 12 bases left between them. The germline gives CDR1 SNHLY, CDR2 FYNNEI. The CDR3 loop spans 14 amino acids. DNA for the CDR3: TGTGCCAGCACTGATCGGGCGTACCAAGAGACCCAGTACTTC. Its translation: CASTDRAYQETQYF.

The CDR3 region has the DNA TGTGCCAGCAGCTTGGGGGACTGGTACAATGAGCAGTTCTTC. It specifies CASSLGDWYNEQFF. The chain couples TRBV5-6 to TRBJ2-1; maybe TRBD2 (6 bases). Per the germline V gene, CDR1 is SGHDT and CDR2 is YYEEEE. This CDR3 region has 14 residues. V was cut by 0 bases and J by 4 bases, with 8 bases left in between.

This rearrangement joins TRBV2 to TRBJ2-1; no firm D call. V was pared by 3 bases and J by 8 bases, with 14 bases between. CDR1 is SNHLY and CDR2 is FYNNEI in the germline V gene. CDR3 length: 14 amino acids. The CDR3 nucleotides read TGTGCCAGCAGTGACCCCTCTCAGAGCCATGAGCAGTTCTTC. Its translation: CASSDPSQSHEQFF.

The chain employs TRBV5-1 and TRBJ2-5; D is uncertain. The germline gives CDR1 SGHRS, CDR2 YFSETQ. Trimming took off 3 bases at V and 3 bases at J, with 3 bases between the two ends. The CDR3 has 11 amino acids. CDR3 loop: CASSSKETQYF. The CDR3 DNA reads TGCGCCAGCAGCTCGAAAGAGACCCAGTACTTC.

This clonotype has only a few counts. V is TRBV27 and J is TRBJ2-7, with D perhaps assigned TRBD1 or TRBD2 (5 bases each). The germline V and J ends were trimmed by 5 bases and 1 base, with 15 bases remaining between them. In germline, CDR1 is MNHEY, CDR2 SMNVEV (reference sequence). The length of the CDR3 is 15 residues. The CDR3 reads CASSKPGTESYEQYF. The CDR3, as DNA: TGTGCCAGCAGTAAACCCGGGACCGAGTCCTACGAGCAGTACTTC.

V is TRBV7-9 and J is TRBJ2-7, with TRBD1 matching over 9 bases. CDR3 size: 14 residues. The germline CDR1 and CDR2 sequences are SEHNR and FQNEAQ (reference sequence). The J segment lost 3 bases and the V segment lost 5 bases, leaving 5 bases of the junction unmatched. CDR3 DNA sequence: TGTGCCAGCAGCCGGACAGGGGAAAACTACGAGCAGTACTTC. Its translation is CASSRTGENYEQYF. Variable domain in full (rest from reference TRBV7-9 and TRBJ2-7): DTGVSQNPRHKITKRGQNVTFRCDPISEHNRLYWYRQTLGQGPEFLTYFQNEAQLEKSRLLSDRFSAERPKGSFSTLEIQRTEQGDSAMYLCASSRTGENYEQYFGPGTRLTVT.

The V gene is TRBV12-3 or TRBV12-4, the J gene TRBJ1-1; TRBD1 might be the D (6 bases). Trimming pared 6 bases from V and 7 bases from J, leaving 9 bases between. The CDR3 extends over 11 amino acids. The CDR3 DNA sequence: TGTGCCAGCAGAGGGGGATTTGAAGCTTTCTTT. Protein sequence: CASRGGFEAFF.

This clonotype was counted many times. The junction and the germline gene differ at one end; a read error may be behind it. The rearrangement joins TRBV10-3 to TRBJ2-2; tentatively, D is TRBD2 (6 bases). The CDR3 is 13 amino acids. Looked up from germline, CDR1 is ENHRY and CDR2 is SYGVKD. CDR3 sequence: CAIRGLSTRELFF. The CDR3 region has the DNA TGTGCCATCAGAGGACTATCCACCCGGGAGCTGTTTTTT.

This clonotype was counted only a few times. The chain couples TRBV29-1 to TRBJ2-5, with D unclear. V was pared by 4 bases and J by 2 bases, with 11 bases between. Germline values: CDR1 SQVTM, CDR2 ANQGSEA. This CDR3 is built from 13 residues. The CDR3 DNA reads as TGCAGCGTTGTGTCGGCAACACAAGAGACCCAGTACTTC. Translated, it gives CSVVSATQETQYF.